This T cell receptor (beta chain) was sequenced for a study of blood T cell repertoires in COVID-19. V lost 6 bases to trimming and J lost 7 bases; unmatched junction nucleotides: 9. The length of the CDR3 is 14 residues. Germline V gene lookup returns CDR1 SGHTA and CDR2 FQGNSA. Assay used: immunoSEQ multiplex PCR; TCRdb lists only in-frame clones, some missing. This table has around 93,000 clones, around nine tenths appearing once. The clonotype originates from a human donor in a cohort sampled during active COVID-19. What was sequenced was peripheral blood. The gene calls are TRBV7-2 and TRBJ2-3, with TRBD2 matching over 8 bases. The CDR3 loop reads CASRHSGVGNTQYF. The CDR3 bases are TGTGCCAGCAGACATAGCGGGGTAGGGAATACGCAGTATTTT. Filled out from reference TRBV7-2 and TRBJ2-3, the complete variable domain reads GAGVSQSPSNKVTEKGKDVELRCDPISGHTALYWYRQSLGQGLEFLIYFQGNSAPDKSGLPSDRFSAERTGGSVSTLTIQRTQQEDSAVYLCASRHSGVGNTQYFGPGTRLTVL.